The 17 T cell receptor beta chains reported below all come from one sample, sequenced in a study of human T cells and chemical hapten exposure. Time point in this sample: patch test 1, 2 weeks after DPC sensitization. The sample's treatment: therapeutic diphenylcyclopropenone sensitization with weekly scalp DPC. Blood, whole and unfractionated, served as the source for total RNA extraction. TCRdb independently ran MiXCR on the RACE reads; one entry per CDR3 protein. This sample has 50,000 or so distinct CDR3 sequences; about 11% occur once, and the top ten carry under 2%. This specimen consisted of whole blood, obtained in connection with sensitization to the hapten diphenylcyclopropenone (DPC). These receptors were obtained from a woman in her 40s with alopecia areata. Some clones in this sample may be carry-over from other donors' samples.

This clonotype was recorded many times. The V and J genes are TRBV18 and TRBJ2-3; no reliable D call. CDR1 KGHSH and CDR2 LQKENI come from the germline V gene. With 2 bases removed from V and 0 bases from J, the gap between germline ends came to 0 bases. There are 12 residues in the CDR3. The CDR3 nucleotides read TGTGCCAGCTCACCAAGCACAGATACGCAGTATTTT. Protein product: CASSPSTDTQYF.

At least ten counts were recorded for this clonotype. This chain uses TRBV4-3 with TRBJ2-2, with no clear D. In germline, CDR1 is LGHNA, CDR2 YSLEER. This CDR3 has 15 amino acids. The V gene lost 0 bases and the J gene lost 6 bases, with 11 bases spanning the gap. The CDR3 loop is CASSQDAVISGELFF. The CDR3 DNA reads TGCGCCAGCAGCCAAGATGCGGTGATATCCGGGGAGCTGTTTTTT.

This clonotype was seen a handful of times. The CDR3 DNA reads as TGTGCCTGGACGGCAAGGGGAGAGACCCAGTACTTC. Translating it yields CAWTARGETQYF. The chain links TRBV30 to TRBJ2-5, with a possible D match to TRBD1 (5 bases). The CDR3 contains 12 residues. V lost 4 bases and J lost 4, with 10 bases in between. The germline V gene has CDR1 GTSNPN and CDR2 SVGIG (reference sequence).

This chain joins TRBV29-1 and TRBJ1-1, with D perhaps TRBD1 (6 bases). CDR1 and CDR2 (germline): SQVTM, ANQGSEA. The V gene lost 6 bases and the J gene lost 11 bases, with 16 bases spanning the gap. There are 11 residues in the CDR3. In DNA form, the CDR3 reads TGCAGCGTCCAAGGGGGACGAGGGGCTTTCTTT. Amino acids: CSVQGGRGAFF.

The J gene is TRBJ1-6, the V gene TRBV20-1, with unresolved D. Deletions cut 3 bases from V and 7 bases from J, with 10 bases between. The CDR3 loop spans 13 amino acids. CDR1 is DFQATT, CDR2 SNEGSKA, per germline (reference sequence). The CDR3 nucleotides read TGCAGTGCTAGTCTCGGCGGGAATTCACCCCTCCACTTT. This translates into CSASLGGNSPLHF.

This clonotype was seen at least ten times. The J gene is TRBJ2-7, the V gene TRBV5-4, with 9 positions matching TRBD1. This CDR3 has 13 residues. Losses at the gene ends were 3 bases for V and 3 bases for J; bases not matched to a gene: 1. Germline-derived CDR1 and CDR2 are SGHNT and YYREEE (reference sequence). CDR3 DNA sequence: TGTGCCAGCAGCTGGGGACAGGGCTACGAGCAGTACTTC. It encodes CASSWGQGYEQYF.

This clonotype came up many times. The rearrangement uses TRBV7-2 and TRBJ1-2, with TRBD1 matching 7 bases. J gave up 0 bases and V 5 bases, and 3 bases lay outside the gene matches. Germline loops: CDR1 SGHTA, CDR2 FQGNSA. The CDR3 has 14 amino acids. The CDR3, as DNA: TGTGCCAGCAGCAAGACAGGGACTAACTATGGCTACACCTTC. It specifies CASSKTGTNYGYTF.

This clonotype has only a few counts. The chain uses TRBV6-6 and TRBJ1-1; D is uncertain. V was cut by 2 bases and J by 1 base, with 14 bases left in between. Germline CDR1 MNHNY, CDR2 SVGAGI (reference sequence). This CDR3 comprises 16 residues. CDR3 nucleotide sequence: TGTGCCAGCAGTTACCACTTCAGAAATTCGAACACTGAAGCTTTCTTT. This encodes CASSYHFRNSNTEAFF.

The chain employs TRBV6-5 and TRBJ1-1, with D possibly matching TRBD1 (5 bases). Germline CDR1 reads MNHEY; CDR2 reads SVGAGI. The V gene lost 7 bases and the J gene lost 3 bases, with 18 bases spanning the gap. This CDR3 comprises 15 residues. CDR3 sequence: CASIPRGRSDTEAFF. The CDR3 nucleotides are TGTGCCAGCATCCCCCGGGGCAGGTCGGACACTGAAGCTTTCTTT.

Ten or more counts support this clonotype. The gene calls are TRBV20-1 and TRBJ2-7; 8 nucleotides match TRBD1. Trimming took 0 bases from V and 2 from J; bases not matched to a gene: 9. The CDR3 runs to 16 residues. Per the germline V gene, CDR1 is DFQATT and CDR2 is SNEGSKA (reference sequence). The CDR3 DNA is TGCAGTGCTAGAGATGTGCTTGGGACAGGTACCTACGAGCAGTACTTC. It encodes CSARDVLGTGTYEQYF.

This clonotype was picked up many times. The CDR3 reads CASSLPVGTDSNQPQHF. The CDR3 DNA reads TGTGCCAGCTCATTACCGGTTGGGACAGATAGCAATCAGCCCCAGCATTTT. V gene TRBV18 combines with J gene TRBJ1-5; 7 bases fit TRBD1. Germline V CDR1 and CDR2: KGHSH, LQKENI. The CDR3 length is 17 residues. V dropped 5 bases and J dropped 0; count of bases not matched to a gene: 10.

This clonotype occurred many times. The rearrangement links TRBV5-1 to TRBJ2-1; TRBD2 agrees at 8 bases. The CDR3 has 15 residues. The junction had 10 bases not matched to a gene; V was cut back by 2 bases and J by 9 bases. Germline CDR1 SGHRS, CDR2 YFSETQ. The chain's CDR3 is CASSLLAAQRSEQFF. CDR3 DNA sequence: TGCGCCAGCAGCTTACTAGCGGCCCAACGTAGTGAGCAGTTCTTC. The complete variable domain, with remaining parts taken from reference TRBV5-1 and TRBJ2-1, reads KAGVTQTPRYLIKTRGQQVTLSCSPISGHRSVSWYQQTPGQGLQFLFEYFSETQRNKGNFPGRFSGRQFSNSRSEMNVSTLELGDSALYLCASSLLAAQRSEQFFGPGTRLTVL.

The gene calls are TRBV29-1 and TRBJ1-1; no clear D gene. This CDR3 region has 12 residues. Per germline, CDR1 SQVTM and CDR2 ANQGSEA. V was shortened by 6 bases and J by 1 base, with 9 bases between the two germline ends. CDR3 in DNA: TGCAGCGTATTAGAGACGAACACTGAAGCTTTCTTT. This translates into CSVLETNTEAFF.

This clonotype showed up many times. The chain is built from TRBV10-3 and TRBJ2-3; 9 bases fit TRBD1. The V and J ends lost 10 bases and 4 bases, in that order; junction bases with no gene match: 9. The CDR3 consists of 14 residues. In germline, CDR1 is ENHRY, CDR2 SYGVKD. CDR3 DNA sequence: TGTGCCACACGAACAGGGGGCGACTCAGATACGCAGTATTTT. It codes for CATRTGGDSDTQYF.

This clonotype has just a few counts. The CDR3 here is CASSQDRSESKFF. CDR3 in DNA: TGTGCCAGCAGCCAAGATAGGAGCGAGTCAAAGTTCTTC. The chain is built from TRBV3-1 and TRBJ2-1; D ambiguous. This CDR3 contains 13 residues. V gave up 0 bases and J gave up 14 bases, with 14 bases separating them. Per the germline V gene, CDR1 is LGHDT and CDR2 is YNNKEL (reference sequence).

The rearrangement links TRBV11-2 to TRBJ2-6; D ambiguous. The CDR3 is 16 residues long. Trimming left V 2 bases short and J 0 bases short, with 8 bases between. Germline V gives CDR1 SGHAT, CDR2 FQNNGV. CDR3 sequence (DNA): TGTGCCAGCAGCTTAAGTCGGCGCTCTGGGGCCAACGTCCTGACTTTC. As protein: CASSLSRRSGANVLTF.

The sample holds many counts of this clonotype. CDR3 protein: CASSLITGNEKLFF. The CDR3, as DNA: TGTGCCAGCAGTTTGATCACAGGGAATGAAAAACTGTTTTTT. The chain joins TRBV12-3 or TRBV12-4 to TRBJ1-4, with TRBD1 as a possible D gene (6 bases). The CDR3 covers 14 residues. Trimming shortened V by 3 bases and J by 5 bases, and 10 bases separated the two germline ends.